Listed below are T cell receptor beta chains from one sample, sequenced in a study of T cell responses to AZD1222 COVID-19 vaccine. TCRdb keeps only in-frame clones here, not all; method: immunoSEQ multiplex PCR. The data contain approximately 100,000 clones, around 87% of them seen just once; the ten biggest clones take up about 3.5%. The sample in question was peripheral blood, obtained on day 0 of AZD1222 vaccination. These receptors were obtained from an adult in good health. Both conserved end residues are part of each CDR3. D genes are given only for firm matches. The size field is filled for only some rows; it gives once, few, many or a size class.

v_gene	abundance	d_gene	j_gene	CDR3nt	CDR3aa
TRBV24-1	.	TRBD1	TRBJ1-4	TGTGCCACCAGTGATACCCGACAGGGGGATGAAAAACTGTTTTTT	CATSDTRQGDEKLFF
TRBV6-5	.	.	TRBJ1-2	TGTGCCAGCAGCTTACAAGGGCCCCTGGGGTATGGCTACACCTTC	CASSLQGPLGYGYTF
TRBV3-1/TRBV3-2	.	.	TRBJ1-6	TGTGCCAGCAGCCCGATACATAATTCACCCCTCCACTTT	CASSPIHNSPLHF
TRBV3-1/TRBV3-2	.	TRBD1	TRBJ1-2	TGTGCCAGCAGCCAAGGGGGACAGGGATATGGCTACACCTTC	CASSQGGQGYGYTF
TRBV10-3	.	.	TRBJ2-2	TGTGCCATCAGTGAAACGAACACCGGGGAGCTGTTTTTT	CAISETNTGELFF
TRBV18	.	.	TRBJ1-2	TGTGCCAGCTCGGACAGCCCGAACTATGGCTACACCTTC	CASSDSPNYGYTF
TRBV19	.	.	TRBJ1-2	TGTGCCAGTAGTATCCAGGGCGTAGGCTACACCTTC	CASSIQGVGYTF
TRBV10-3	.	TRBD1	TRBJ2-2	TGTGCCATCAGTGAGTCGGGGACAGGAAAGAACACCGGGGAGCTGTTTTTT	CAISESGTGKNTGELFF
TRBV28	once	.	TRBJ2-7	TGTGCCAGCAGTTTCGGTACGACGGCAGCCAGCTCCTACGAGCAGTACTTC	CASSFGTTAASSYEQYF
TRBV18	.	TRBD2	TRBJ2-3	TGTGCCAGCTCACCTCTAGCGGGGACTAGCACAGATACGCAGTATTTT	CASSPLAGTSTDTQYF
TRBV6-2/TRBV6-3	.	.	TRBJ1-1	TGTGCCAGCAGTTACTCCGGGCGGCCGAACACTGAAGCTTTCTTT	CASSYSGRPNTEAFF
TRBV5-6	.	.	TRBJ2-7	TGTGCCAGCGCTCGGGACGGCCTCTACGAGCAGTACTTC	CASARDGLYEQYF
TRBV9	.	.	TRBJ2-5	TGTGCCAGCAGCGCACTAGATACGCCCCAGTACTTC	CASSALDTPQYF
TRBV7-3	.	.	TRBJ2-7	TGTGCCAGCAACCAAACAAGGGGGGGACAGCGGGAGCAGTACTTC	CASNQTRGGQREQYF
TRBV5-4	.	.	TRBJ1-1	TGTGCCAGCAGCTTGGCAGGCGTAGGGAACACTGAAGCTTTCTTT	CASSLAGVGNTEAFF
TRBV25-1	.	TRBD1	TRBJ1-6	TGTGCCAGCAGTCCGGACAGGAGAAATTCACCCCTCCACTTT	CASSPDRRNSPLHF
TRBV7-9	once	TRBD1	TRBJ1-2	TGTGCCAGCAGCTTAGCACAGGGGAGCTACACCTTC	CASSLAQGSYTF
TRBV7-9	.	.	TRBJ2-1	TGTGCCAGCAGACTAGCCGCAAGCTCCTACAATGAGCAGTTCTTC	CASRLAASSYNEQFF
TRBV6-6	once	.	TRBJ1-4	TGTGCCAGCGGGGCAGGTGCCACTAATGAAAAACTGTTTTTT	CASGAGATNEKLFF
TRBV20-1	.	.	TRBJ2-5	TGCAGTGCTAGGGTCCAAGAGACCCAGTACTTC	CSARVQETQYF
TRBV19	.	TRBD1	TRBJ1-5	TGTGCCAGTAGTATAGAGGGGGGACAGGGTAGGGGCAATCAGCCCCAGCATTTT	CASSIEGGQGRGNQPQHF
TRBV6-6	.	.	TRBJ2-7	TGTGCCAGCAGGGGAGCCCGACAGTACCAAACCTACGAGCAGTACTTC	CASRGARQYQTYEQYF
TRBV28	once	.	TRBJ1-6	TGTGCCAGCAGCAAACGTTTCAGGGTTTTTAATTCACCCCCCCACTTT	CASSKRFRVFNSPPHF
TRBV7-9	.	.	TRBJ1-4	TGTGCCAGCAGCTTTCCGGGGAATGAAAAACTGTTTTTT	CASSFPGNEKLFF
TRBV5-6	.	TRBD1	TRBJ1-6	TGTGCCAGCAGCCCGGACTCGGACAGGGGAGATTATAATTCACCCCTCCACTTT	CASSPDSDRGDYNSPLHF